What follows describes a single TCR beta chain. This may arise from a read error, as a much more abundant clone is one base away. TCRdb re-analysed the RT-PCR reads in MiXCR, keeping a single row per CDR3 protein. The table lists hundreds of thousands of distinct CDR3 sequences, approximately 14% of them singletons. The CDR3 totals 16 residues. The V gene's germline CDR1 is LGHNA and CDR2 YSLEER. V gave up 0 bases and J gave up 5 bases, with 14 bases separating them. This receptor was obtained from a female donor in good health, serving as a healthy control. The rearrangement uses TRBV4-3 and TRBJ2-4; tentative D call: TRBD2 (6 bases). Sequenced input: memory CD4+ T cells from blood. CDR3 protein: CASSQDLMREENIQYF. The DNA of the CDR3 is TGCGCCAGCAGCCAAGATCTTATGCGGGAAGAAAACATTCAGTACTTC.